Following are 27 T cell receptor beta chains from one sample sequenced in a study of blood T cell repertoires in COVID-19. Assay: immunoSEQ multiplex PCR; the TCRdb copy retains only in-frame clones and omits some. This table holds about 170,000 clones, about 85% found once. The specimen was peripheral blood. The receptors come from a man older than 75 with COVID-19, enrolled during active disease.

This chain uses TRBV27 with TRBJ2-1, with D unresolved. Germline V CDR1 and CDR2: MNHEY, SMNVEV (reference sequence). V shed 4 bases and J shed 5 bases, with 15 bases lying between them. This CDR3 is 15 amino acids long. For the CDR3, the DNA is TGTGCCAGCAGTTCCCTAATGAGGCAACACAATGAGCAGTTCTTC. This translates into CASSSLMRQHNEQFF.

This clone was recorded a few times. This chain joins TRBV11-1 and TRBJ1-2; D remains unclear. From germline, CDR1 is SGHAT and CDR2 FQDESV (reference sequence). Trimming took off 0 bases at V and 4 bases at J, with 12 bases between the two ends. The CDR3 is 15 amino acids. CDR3 region: CASSLASTEPYGYTF. The CDR3 region has the DNA TGTGCCAGCAGCTTAGCGTCGACGGAGCCCTATGGCTACACCTTC.

The chain has TRBV6-5 and TRBJ1-3; TRBD1 is a possible D gene (5 bases). V lost 5 bases and J 5 bases, leaving 10 bases between the germline ends. The CDR3 loop spans 13 amino acids. Germline values: CDR1 MNHEY, CDR2 SVGAGI. In nucleotides, the CDR3 is TGTGCCAGCAGTCTGAAGGGGAGAAACACCATATATTTT. As protein: CASSLKGRNTIYF.

The rearrangement joins TRBV20-1 to TRBJ1-6, with 8 bases that match TRBD1. The CDR3 runs 13 residues. Germline CDR1 and CDR2: DFQATT and SNEGSKA (reference sequence). V shed 3 bases and J 9 bases; nucleotides not matched to a gene: 4. The CDR3 reads CSASKDRVSPLHF. CDR3 sequence (DNA): TGCAGTGCTAGTAAGGACAGGGTTTCACCCCTCCACTTT.

The rearrangement links TRBV7-9 to TRBJ2-3, with 13 positions matching TRBD2. The CDR3 has 18 amino acids. The ends lost 1 base at V and 4 bases at J; junction bases unmatched: 8. Per germline, CDR1 SEHNR and CDR2 FQNEAQ (reference sequence). In DNA form, the CDR3 reads TGTGCCAGCAGCTTAGGGACTAGCGGGGGCCCTGTTTCAGATACGCAGTATTTT. Its translation: CASSLGTSGGPVSDTQYF.

The gene calls are TRBV5-1 and TRBJ1-2; 11 bases are shared with TRBD1. CDR3 length: 14 residues. Germline CDR1 reads SGHRS; CDR2 reads YFSETQ. The junction had 6 bases not matched to a gene; V was cut back by 3 bases and J by 8 bases. The CDR3 DNA reads as TGCGCCAGCAGCTCTGGACAGGGGGCTTGGGGCTACACCTTC. As protein: CASSSGQGAWGYTF.

The rearrangement uses TRBV28 and TRBJ2-3; 10 bases are shared with TRBD2. The CDR3 is made up of 16 amino acids. Germline CDR1 reads MDHEN; CDR2 reads SYDVKM. V shed 6 bases, J shed 8 bases, and the junction held 14 bases outside the gene matches. The CDR3 DNA reads TGTGCCAGCAGACCTAGCCTAGCGGGGGTCCGCGGTACGCAGTATTTT. This translates into CASRPSLAGVRGTQYF.

J is TRBJ1-2 and V is TRBV10-3, with no clear D. The CDR3 has 14 amino acids. Germline V gives CDR1 ENHRY, CDR2 SYGVKD. Trimming removed 0 bases from V and 4 bases from J, with 9 bases in between. The CDR3, as DNA: TGTGCCATCAGTGAGTCGAAAGCAGGCTATGGCTACACCTTC. This encodes CAISESKAGYGYTF.

This rearrangement joins TRBV2 to TRBJ2-5; D might be TRBD2 (6 bases). Trimming shortened V by 6 bases and J by 5 bases, and 13 bases separated the two germline ends. Germline CDR1 is SNHLY and CDR2 is FYNNEI. This CDR3 has 13 residues. The CDR3 protein is CASRTGLGETQYF. CDR3 DNA: TGTGCCAGCAGAACGGGACTTGGGGAGACCCAGTACTTC.

The V call is TRBV12-5, the J call TRBJ1-1, with D uncertain. From germline, CDR1 is LGHNT and CDR2 FRNRAP. The CDR3 spans 11 residues. V dropped 8 bases and J dropped 11 bases, with 15 bases sitting between them. The CDR3 reads CASSSGRGAFF. DNA for the CDR3: TGTGCTAGTTCGAGCGGGCGGGGTGCTTTCTTT.

This sequence joins TRBV9 and TRBJ1-4, with D tentatively TRBD1 (5 bases). V lost 5 bases, J lost 8 bases, and 16 bases lay in between. The germline gives CDR1 SGDLS, CDR2 YYNGEE. This CDR3 comprises 14 residues. CDR3 bases: TGTGCCAGCAGTTATGCAGGGTCTGACGAAAAACTGTTTTTT. Translation: CASSYAGSDEKLFF.

Only one count was recorded for this clone. The chain has TRBV19 and TRBJ2-3; 9 bases are a match to TRBD2. Germline-derived CDR1 and CDR2 are LNHDA and SQIVND (reference sequence). Losses at the gene ends were 6 bases for V and 5 bases for J; bases not matched to a gene: 6. The CDR3 extends over 14 amino acids. The CDR3, as DNA: TGTGCCAGTAGCACCGGGACTAGCTTAGATACGCAGTATTTT. Its protein product is CASSTGTSLDTQYF.

By frequency in the sample, this clone is large. The rearrangement links TRBV19 to TRBJ2-1; TRBD2 aligns across 10 bases. With 3 bases clipped from V and 0 bases from J, the junction kept 8 bases outside the gene matches. The CDR3 contains 18 residues. Germline CDR1 and CDR2: LNHDA and SQIVND (reference sequence). CDR3: CASSMASGGAGSYNEQFF. The CDR3 DNA is TGTGCCAGTAGTATGGCTAGCGGGGGCGCGGGCTCCTACAATGAGCAGTTCTTC. The whole variable domain, filled in from reference TRBV19 and TRBJ2-1, reads DGGITQSPKYLFRKEGQNVTLSCEQNLNHDAMYWYRQDPGQGLRLIYYSQIVNDFQKGDIAEGYSVSREKKESFPLTVTSAQKNPTAFYLCASSMASGGAGSYNEQFFGPGTRLTVL.

The chain is built from TRBV4-2 and TRBJ2-7; a possible D gene is TRBD2 (6 bases). V was shortened by 4 bases and J by 5 bases, with 15 bases between the two germline ends. The V gene's germline CDR1 is LGHNA and CDR2 YNFKEQ. The CDR3 covers 14 residues. CDR3 nucleotides: TGTGCCAGCAGCCCCATGGCGGGGAGCCACGAGCAGTACTTC. This translates into CASSPMAGSHEQYF.

This clone was detected a few times. CDR3 DNA: TGTGCCAGCAGTCTGACAGGGGACTATGGCTACACCTTC. Encoded protein: CASSLTGDYGYTF. This chain joins TRBV5-4 and TRBJ1-2; 8 nucleotides align to TRBD1. This CDR3 comprises 13 residues. Germline CDR1 SGHNT, CDR2 YYREEE (reference sequence). V shed 5 bases and J 3 bases; nucleotides not matched to a gene: 3.

Regarding this clone: One end of the junction does not line up with germline, which may come from a read error. The chain recombines TRBV29-1 with TRBJ2-1; TRBD2 matches at 13 bases. The CDR3 is 16 amino acids. CDR1 and CDR2 from the germline V gene are SQVTM and ANQGSEA. CDR3 DNA sequence: TGCAACGTTCTAACTAGCGGGGGGGCCATATACAATGAGCAGTTCTTC. It codes for CNVLTSGGAIYNEQFF.

The rearrangement joins TRBV27 to TRBJ2-1, with TRBD1 matching over 9 bases. The junction had 6 bases not matched to a gene; V was cut back by 2 bases and J by 10 bases. The CDR3 length is 14 residues. Germline V lookup: CDR1 MNHEY, CDR2 SMNVEV (reference sequence). CDR3 DNA sequence: TGTGCCAGCAGTTTAGCCGGGACAGGGAGGGAGCAGTTCTTC. Encoded protein: CASSLAGTGREQFF.

The gene calls are TRBV18 and TRBJ1-4; maybe TRBD1 (5 bases). This CDR3 is built from 15 residues. V shed 6 bases and J shed 5 bases, with 16 bases lying between them. Looked up from germline, CDR1 is KGHSH and CDR2 is LQKENI. The CDR3 nucleotides are TGTGCCAGCTCCCTTTCGACAGACCTAAATGAAAAACTGTTTTTT. Protein: CASSLSTDLNEKLFF.

The gene calls are TRBV3-1 (or the pseudogene TRBV3-2) and TRBJ1-3; D remains ambiguous. Trimming took 4 bases from V and 3 from J, leaving 16 bases between them. Looked up from germline, CDR1 is LGHDT and CDR2 is YNNKEL (reference sequence). The CDR3 extends over 16 amino acids. CDR3 in amino acids: CASSPRPLPGGNTIYF. CDR3 sequence (DNA): TGTGCCAGCAGCCCTCGACCCCTCCCGGGTGGAAACACCATATATTTT.

J is TRBJ1-2 and V is TRBV27; TRBD1 matches 10 bases. The CDR3 contains 17 residues. V lost 6 bases, J lost 2 bases, and 12 bases stayed unmatched. The germline CDR1 and CDR2 sequences are MNHEY and SMNVEV (reference sequence). The CDR3 protein is CASRPAGTGVFNYGYTF. The CDR3 DNA reads TGTGCCAGCAGACCAGCCGGGACAGGGGTGTTCAACTATGGCTACACCTTC.

This clone was found a few times. V is TRBV21-1 and J is TRBJ1-6; the listed D gene, TRBD1, was not tested against the DNA. TRBV21-1 is shown as a pseudogene. The CDR3 covers 15 residues. CDR3 loop: CASTNRDLYNSPLHF. As DNA, the CDR3 is TGTGCCAGCACCAACAGGGATCTCTATAATTCACCCCTCCACTTT.

The CDR3 DNA follows: TGTGCCAGCAGTCGGTTACAGGGATTGGTAGGCACTGAAGCTTTCTTT. It specifies CASSRLQGLVGTEAFF. The gene calls are TRBV2 and TRBJ1-1; perhaps TRBD1 as D (6 bases). With 5 bases removed from V and 4 bases from J, the gap between germline ends came to 20 bases. The germline V gene encodes CDR1 SNHLY and CDR2 FYNNEI. The CDR3 loop spans 16 amino acids.

Comments on this clone: One end of the junction does not line up with germline, which may come from a read error. This chain connects TRBV11-2 to TRBJ1-6; 7 nucleotides align to TRBD1. The CDR3 has 16 residues. Germline CDR1 SGHAT, CDR2 FQNNGV. CDR3 DNA sequence: TGTGCCAGCAGCCTAGAGACAGGGTTGGTATGGTCACCCCTCCACTTT. Amino acids: CASSLETGLVWSPLHF.

The chain combines TRBV7-3 with TRBJ2-1; 7 bases align to TRBD1. CDR3 size: 13 residues. Germline lookup yields CDR1 SGHTA and CDR2 FQGTGA. Trimming removed 8 bases from V and 8 bases from J; junction bases left unmatched: 9. CDR3 bases: TGTGCCAGCTCGACAGGGAAAGGCGATGAGCAGTTCTTC. Its protein product is CASSTGKGDEQFF.

V and J are TRBV19 and TRBJ1-5; D might be TRBD1 (6 bases). This CDR3 contains 14 residues. From germline, CDR1 is LNHDA and CDR2 SQIVND (reference sequence). V was pared by 2 bases and J by 3 bases, with 8 bases between. The CDR3 sequence is CASSIWGHNQPQHF. CDR3 nucleotides: TGTGCCAGTAGTATATGGGGGCACAATCAGCCCCAGCATTTT.

The J gene is TRBJ1-1, the V gene TRBV18, with a possible D match to TRBD1 (6 bases). Trimming shortened V by 3 bases and J by 7 bases, and 9 bases separated the two germline ends. Germline V gene data show CDR1 as KGHSH and CDR2 as LQKENI. This CDR3 is 12 amino acids long. The CDR3 DNA is TGTGCCAGCTCACCCCAGGGGTTTGAAGCTTTCTTT. Residues: CASSPQGFEAFF.

The CDR3 loop is CASSRGTSPMNEQFF. The CDR3 DNA reads TGTGCCAGCAGCCGGGGGACTAGCCCTATGAATGAGCAGTTCTTC. This chain connects TRBV5-8 to TRBJ2-1; TRBD2 matches at 9 bases. V lost 4 bases to trimming and J lost 7 bases; unmatched junction nucleotides: 9. The CDR3 has 15 amino acids. Looked up from germline, CDR1 is SGHTS and CDR2 is YDEGEE.